This T cell receptor beta chain was obtained from a study of identical twins. A template switching step contributed a universal primer site, while unique molecular identifiers were present in the cDNA. TCRdb re-called the 5' RACE reads with MiXCR, one entry per CDR3 protein. The sample yields about 430,000 distinct CDR3 sequences, around a sixth seen once. This clonotype was counted only a few times. Antigen unknown. Study-wide points: Partly confounded zero-insertion analyses could result from invariant MAIT and iNKT cells. The study found that models underestimated out-of-frame TCR alpha sharing in monozygotic twins. Cord blood beta clonotypes that were abundant carried fewer insertions, and memory repertoires showed no such trend.

There are 14 residues in the CDR3. Germline loops: CDR1 SEHNR, CDR2 FQNEAQ (reference sequence). The J segment lost 3 bases and the V segment lost 5 bases, leaving 7 bases of the junction unmatched. Specimen: naive T cells sorted from blood. This chain joins TRBV7-9 and TRBJ2-7; 7 bases match TRBD1. The source is a man between 45 and 60 years old in good health. The chain's CDR3 is CASSRSTGLYEQYF. The CDR3, as DNA: TGTGCCAGCAGCCGCTCGACAGGGCTCTACGAGCAGTACTTC.